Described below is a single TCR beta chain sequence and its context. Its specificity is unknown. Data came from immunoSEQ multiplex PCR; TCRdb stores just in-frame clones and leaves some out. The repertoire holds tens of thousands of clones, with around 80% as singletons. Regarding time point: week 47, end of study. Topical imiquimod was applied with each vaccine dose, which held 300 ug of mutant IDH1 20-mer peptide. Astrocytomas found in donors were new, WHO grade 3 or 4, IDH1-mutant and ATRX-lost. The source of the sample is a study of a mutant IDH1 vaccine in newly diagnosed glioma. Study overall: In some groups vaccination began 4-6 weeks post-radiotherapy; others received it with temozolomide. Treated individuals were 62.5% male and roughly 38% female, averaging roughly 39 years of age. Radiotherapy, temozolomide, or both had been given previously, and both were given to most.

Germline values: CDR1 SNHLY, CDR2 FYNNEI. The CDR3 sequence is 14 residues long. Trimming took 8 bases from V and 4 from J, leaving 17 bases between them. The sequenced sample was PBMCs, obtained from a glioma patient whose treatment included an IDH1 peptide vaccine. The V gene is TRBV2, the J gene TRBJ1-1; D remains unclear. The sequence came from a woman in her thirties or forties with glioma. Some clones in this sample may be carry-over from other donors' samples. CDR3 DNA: TGTGCCAGCTCCCCCGGGGTGCCAGGCACTGAAGCTTTCTTT. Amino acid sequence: CASSPGVPGTEAFF.